This T cell receptor beta chain was captured in a study of T cells in women clearing cervical HPV infection. Broader study findings: A classifier using richness and V gene abundances reached an AUC of nearly 0.85.

As concerns this clone: Antigen: not known.

The method was immunoSEQ multiplex PCR; TCRdb's version includes in-frame clones alone and lacks a portion of them. Recorded for this sample: around 30,000 clones. This sequence originates from a woman between 18 and 75 years old with a cervical HPV16 infection that either progressed to CIN3+ or cleared (not recorded which). Source material: blood buffy coat.

The CDR3 bases that were read are TGCAGTCTCCGGACTAGCGAGTACGAG. Its translation: CSLRTSEYE. From start to end, the CDR3 is CSLRTSEYEQYF. The rearrangement links TRBV20-1 to TRBJ2-7, with 9 bases matching TRBD2. The CDR3 goes on 3 residues after the read ends, and that part is filled in from the germline J gene. V lost 8 bases to trimming and J lost 4 bases; unmatched junction nucleotides: 6. Germline V CDR1 and CDR2: DFQATT, SNEGSKA (reference sequence). The CDR3 sequence is 12 residues long.